These 31 T cell receptor beta chains were all obtained from the same sample, sequenced in a study of neurological immune-mediated disorders. The time point denotes: longitudinal time-point 1 (baseline). In TCRdb, the 5' RACE reads were re-called with MiXCR into one record per CDR3 protein. The table has some 49,000 distinct CDR3 sequences, over 8% seen once; the top ten hold 1.6%. Sequenced: PBMCs. All receptors come from a woman aged 40 to 50 in good health.

This clonotype was counted ten times or more. J is TRBJ1-2 and V is TRBV11-2; 9 bases agree with TRBD1. Per germline, CDR1 SGHAT and CDR2 FQNNGV. V was clipped by 2 bases and J by 2 bases; unmatched bases: 3. The CDR3 sequence is 15 residues long. CDR3 in DNA: TGTGCCAGCAGCTTAAACAGGGGGCTGAACTATGGCTACACCTTC. Translated, it gives CASSLNRGLNYGYTF.

This clonotype was found many times. This chain connects TRBV27 to TRBJ2-4, with D perhaps TRBD1 or TRBD2 (5 bases each). CDR1 MNHEY and CDR2 SMNVEV come from the germline V gene (reference sequence). The V end lost 5 bases, the J end lost 6 bases, and 17 bases lay between the germline ends. CDR3 size: 15 residues. CDR3 loop: CASSRSGTMGNIQYF. The CDR3 region has the DNA TGTGCCAGCAGTCGATCCGGGACCATGGGAAACATTCAGTACTTC.

The CDR3 protein is CASSSGTVPPMYF. CDR3 bases: TGTGCCAGCAGCTCGGGGACAGTTCCCCCTATGTATTTT. The chain joins TRBV5-5 to TRBJ2-3; 7 bases are shared with TRBD1. The CDR3 has 13 amino acids. Germline values: CDR1 SGHKS, CDR2 YYEKEE (reference sequence). V lost 3 bases and J lost 14; bases outside the gene matches: 12.

Comment on this clonotype: This could be a read error, since a much larger clone is one nucleotide away. In nucleotides, the CDR3 is TGTTCCAGCAGCCCCGGGAGTCCCCAAGAGACCCAGTACTTC. It specifies CSSSPGSPQETQYF. The chain uses TRBV6-6 and TRBJ2-5; tentative D call: TRBD2 (6 bases). This CDR3 comprises 14 residues. The germline V gene has CDR1 MNHNY and CDR2 SVGAGI (reference sequence).

This clonotype was recorded at least ten times. The gene calls are TRBV29-1 and TRBJ2-2, with a possible D match to TRBD1 (6 bases). In germline, CDR1 is SQVTM, CDR2 ANQGSEA. This CDR3 has 15 residues. Deletions cut 7 bases from V and 6 bases from J, with 21 bases between. The CDR3: CSAVVRDNGPGELFF. The CDR3 DNA reads as TGCAGCGCCGTCGTCCGGGACAACGGGCCCGGGGAGCTGTTTTTT.

In this sample, this clonotype turned up many times. This sequence joins TRBV12-3 or TRBV12-4 and TRBJ1-2; the match to TRBD1 covers 12 bases. This CDR3 is built from 15 residues. V shed 6 bases and J 6 bases; nucleotides not matched to a gene: 8. The CDR3 DNA follows: TGTGCCAGCAGCCACCGGGACAGGGGGCTGCATGGCTACACCTTC. The encoded protein is CASSHRDRGLHGYTF.

At least ten counts were recorded for this clonotype. V gene TRBV7-2 combines with J gene TRBJ2-3; TRBD1 matches 7 bases. Trimming cost V 2 bases and J 7 bases; bases outside gene matches: 12. The CDR3 length is 16 residues. In germline, CDR1 is SGHTA, CDR2 FQGNSA. The DNA of the CDR3 is TGTGCCAGCAGCTTAACTCTCACAGGGGTACAACATACGCAGTATTTT. Its protein product is CASSLTLTGVQHTQYF.

This clonotype was counted many times. The chain employs TRBV6-2 or TRBV6-3 and TRBJ1-5; 9 bases align to TRBD1. V lost 6 bases to trimming and J lost 5 bases; unmatched junction nucleotides: 14. The CDR3 covers 17 residues. Germline V CDR1 and CDR2: MNHEY, SVGEGT. CDR3 nucleotide sequence: TGTGCCAGCAGAATCTCGCCGGGACAGGGTATTTATCAGCCCCAGCATTTT. Translated: CASRISPGQGIYQPQHF.

This chain uses TRBV5-1 with TRBJ1-3; D is possibly TRBD1 (6 bases). Germline V CDR1 and CDR2: SGHRS, YFSETQ. The CDR3 spans 17 residues. V lost 0 bases and J lost 0, with 13 bases in between. The CDR3 DNA follows: TGCGCCAGCAGCTTGGGGTACGGGGGCTCCTCTGGAAACACCATATATTTT. It encodes CASSLGYGGSSGNTIYF. Based on the CDR3 plus reference TRBV5-1 and TRBJ1-3, the full variable domain is KAGVTQTPRYLIKTRGQQVTLSCSPISGHRSVSWYQQTPGQGLQFLFEYFSETQRNKGNFPGRFSGRQFSNSRSEMNVSTLELGDSALYLCASSLGYGGSSGNTIYFGEGSWLTVV.

This clonotype was recorded at least ten times. The chain is built from TRBV5-5 and TRBJ2-7, with D possibly TRBD1 on 6 matching bases. V dropped 0 bases and J dropped 2 bases, with 9 bases sitting between them. The CDR3 runs to 14 residues. Per the germline V gene, CDR1 is SGHKS and CDR2 is YYEKEE (reference sequence). CDR3 residues: CASSLEGDAYEQYF. The CDR3 DNA reads as TGTGCCAGCAGCTTGGAGGGGGACGCCTACGAGCAGTACTTC.

In this sample, this clonotype turned up many times. The J gene is TRBJ2-3, the V gene TRBV10-3, with D uncertain. The germline gives CDR1 ENHRY, CDR2 SYGVKD. Deletions cut 4 bases from V and 0 bases from J, with 11 bases between. This CDR3 has 15 amino acids. This CDR3 reads CAISVEGPSTDTQYF. CDR3 bases: TGTGCCATCAGTGTTGAAGGGCCGAGCACAGATACGCAGTATTTT.

This clonotype was counted ten times or more. The rearrangement links TRBV5-1 to TRBJ1-1; 7 bases match TRBD1. CDR3 length equals 14 residues. Germline CDR1 is SGHRS and CDR2 is YFSETQ. V dropped 0 bases and J dropped 7; count of bases not matched to a gene: 6. Here the CDR3 DNA reads TGCGCCAGCAGCTTGGGACAGGGTAGTAATGAAGCTTTCTTT. This sequence encodes CASSLGQGSNEAFF.

This clonotype was detected ten times or more. The genes are TRBV28 and TRBJ1-2; D is ambiguous. The V end was cut by 3 bases, the J end by 8 bases, with 13 bases between. Germline V lookup: CDR1 MDHEN, CDR2 SYDVKM. The CDR3 is 13 amino acids. The CDR3 region is CASSFPSLQGYTF. The CDR3, as DNA: TGTGCCAGCAGTTTTCCCAGCCTACAAGGCTACACCTTC.

In this sample, this clonotype turned up many times. V gene TRBV6-2 or TRBV6-3 combines with J gene TRBJ2-1, with TRBD2 matching over 10 bases. CDR1 and CDR2 from the germline V gene are MNHEY and SVGEGT. The CDR3 runs 17 residues. J gave up 3 bases and V 2 bases, and 7 bases lay outside the gene matches. CDR3 protein: CASSYALAGARYNEQFF. The CDR3 nucleotides read TGTGCCAGCAGTTACGCGCTAGCGGGAGCGCGCTACAATGAGCAGTTCTTC.

This clonotype was found many times. This chain uses TRBV5-1 with TRBJ1-4; D is unclear. The CDR3 extends over 14 amino acids. Germline V gene data show CDR1 as SGHRS and CDR2 as YFSETQ. Between the trimmed V and J ends, which lost 1 base and 4 bases, there was a span of 8 bases. The CDR3 loop is CASSLTADNEKLFF. CDR3 in DNA: TGCGCCAGCAGCTTGACAGCGGATAATGAAAAACTGTTTTTT.

This clonotype has ten or more counts. The gene calls are TRBV6-5 and TRBJ2-7; a weak D match, TRBD1 (5 bases). The CDR3 length is 15 residues. V lost 3 bases and J lost 4, with 16 bases in between. In germline, CDR1 is MNHEY, CDR2 SVGAGI. CDR3 sequence (DNA): TGTGCCAGCAGTTATGGGGCCATGGGGAATTACGAGCAGTACTTC. Protein: CASSYGAMGNYEQYF.

The sample holds many counts of this clonotype. The chain is built from TRBV25-1 and TRBJ2-1; D remains ambiguous. Germline CDR1 is MGHDK and CDR2 is SYGVNS. This CDR3 comprises 15 residues. V lost 4 bases and J 5 bases, leaving 15 bases between the germline ends. The CDR3 nucleotides read TGTGCCAGCAGTGTCACAGCGCTTCCGGACAATGAGCAGTTCTTC. Translation gives CASSVTALPDNEQFF.

In this sample, this clonotype turned up many times. V and J are TRBV3-1 and TRBJ2-2; TRBD2 matches 7 bases. The V gene end was trimmed by 4 bases and the J gene end by 7 bases; junction bases not matched to a gene: 6. This CDR3 region has 14 residues. In germline, CDR1 is LGHDT, CDR2 YNNKEL (reference sequence). The CDR3 nucleotides are TGTGCCAGCAGCCTCCAACGGGACTACGGGGAGCTGTTTTTT. As protein: CASSLQRDYGELFF.

This clonotype was detected ten times or more. The chain has TRBV7-2 and TRBJ1-3; no clear D gene. Germline V gene data show CDR1 as SGHTA and CDR2 as FQGNSA. V gave up 3 bases and J gave up 4 bases, with 13 bases separating them. This CDR3 is 15 amino acids long. CDR3 coding DNA: TGTGCCAGCAGCTTCAATACGGGTTCGGGAAACACCATATATTTT. Amino acid sequence: CASSFNTGSGNTIYF.

This clonotype was counted at least ten times. The chain employs TRBV15 and TRBJ2-3; D call uncertain. Germline V gene data show CDR1 as LNHNV and CDR2 as YYDKDF (reference sequence). V lost 4 bases to trimming and J lost 3 bases, with 14 bases between them. This CDR3 region has 15 residues. CDR3 residues: CATSNRALGTDTQYF. The CDR3 DNA reads as TGTGCCACCAGCAACCGGGCCCTGGGGACAGATACGCAGTATTTT. Looking up the rest from reference TRBV15 and TRBJ2-3 gives the full variable domain: DAMVIQNPRYQVTQFGKPVTLSCSQTLNHNVMYWYQQKSSQAPKLLFHYYDKDFNNEADTPDNFQSRRPNTSFCFLDIRSPGLGDTAMYLCATSNRALGTDTQYFGPGTRLTVL.

This clonotype was recorded many times. V usage is TRBV5-8 and J usage is TRBJ1-1, with a possible D match to TRBD1 (5 bases). CDR3 length: 13 amino acids. Trimming removed 1 base at V and 4 bases at J, with 8 bases between. Germline V lookup: CDR1 SGHTS, CDR2 YDEGEE. The CDR3 region is CASSLSRVTEAFF. The CDR3 DNA follows: TGTGCCAGCAGCTTGAGCAGGGTCACTGAAGCTTTCTTT. Full variable domain (rest looked up from reference TRBV5-8 and TRBJ1-1): EAGVTQSPTHLIKTRGQQATLRCSPISGHTSVYWYQQALGLGLQFLLWYDEGEERNRGNFPPRFSGRQFPNYSSELNVNALELEDSALYLCASSLSRVTEAFFGQGTRLTVV.

This clonotype was seen at least ten times. The chain is built from TRBV20-1 and TRBJ1-1; D call uncertain. CDR3 size: 13 residues. CDR1 is DFQATT and CDR2 is SNEGSKA in the germline V gene (reference sequence). The germline V and J ends were trimmed by 6 bases and 4 bases, with 15 bases remaining between them. CDR3 nucleotides: TGCAGTGCCCCCACAAGTGGTCTCACTGAAGCTTTCTTT. Protein sequence: CSAPTSGLTEAFF.

This clonotype was detected many times. The chain joins TRBV6-5 to TRBJ1-1; D not resolved. Germline V gene data show CDR1 as MNHEY and CDR2 as SVGAGI. V was clipped by 0 bases and J by 5 bases, with 7 bases between them. There are 13 residues in the CDR3. CDR3 sequence (DNA): TGTGCCAGCAGTTACTCGCGAAGTACTGAAGCTTTCTTT. This translates into CASSYSRSTEAFF.

The table lists this clonotype with many counts. The chain recombines TRBV5-6 with TRBJ1-5; TRBD1 might be the D (6 bases). This CDR3 spans 14 amino acids. The germline V gene has CDR1 SGHDT and CDR2 YYEEEE. Trimming took off 4 bases at V and 7 bases at J, with 15 bases between the two ends. The CDR3 sequence is CASSLQGERQPQHF. In nucleotides, the CDR3 is TGTGCCAGCAGCCTACAGGGAGAACGACAGCCCCAGCATTTT. Using reference TRBV5-6 and TRBJ1-5 for the parts outside the CDR3, the full variable domain is DAGVTQSPTHLIKTRGQQVTLRCSPKSGHDTVSWYQQALGQGPQFIFQYYEEEERQRGNFPDRFSGHQFPNYSSELNVNALLLGDSALYLCASSLQGERQPQHFGDGTRLSIL.

This clonotype was counted at least ten times. This chain connects TRBV6-5 to TRBJ2-7; 10 bases line up with TRBD1. V was clipped by 0 bases and J by 5 bases; unmatched bases: 7. Germline CDR1 is MNHEY and CDR2 is SVGAGI. The CDR3 is 16 amino acids. The CDR3 protein is CASSYSTGTGVHEQYF. The CDR3, as DNA: TGTGCCAGCAGTTACTCAACCGGGACAGGGGTCCACGAGCAGTACTTC.

This clonotype was recorded at least ten times. V gene TRBV7-3 combines with J gene TRBJ2-3; no reliable D call. Germline assignment: CDR1 SGHTA and CDR2 FQGTGA. CDR3 size: 13 residues. The ends were cut back, 1 base at V and 6 bases at J, with 8 bases in the middle. DNA for the CDR3: TGTGCCAGCAGCTTAAATATCGGGGATACGCAGTATTTT. Translated: CASSLNIGDTQYF.

CDR3 DNA sequence: TGTGCCAGCACTCGGTGGGACCGGGTGTCAGATACGCAGTATTTT. This encodes CASTRWDRVSDTQYF. The rearrangement links TRBV9 to TRBJ2-3, with D perhaps given as TRBD1 or TRBD2 (5 bases each). The CDR3 contains 15 residues. V lost 6 bases and J 4 bases, leaving 18 bases between the germline ends. CDR1 is SGDLS and CDR2 is YYNGEE in the germline V gene. Full variable domain (remainder filled in from reference TRBV9 and TRBJ2-3): DSGVTQTPKHLITATGQRVTLRCSPRSGDLSVYWYQQSLDQGLQFLIQYYNGEERAKGNILERFSAQQFPDLHSELNLSSLELGDSALYFCASTRWDRVSDTQYFGPGTRLTVL.

This clonotype occurred many times. V is TRBV12-3 or TRBV12-4 and J is TRBJ1-5; D is ambiguous. The CDR3 spans 13 residues. The V end lost 1 base, the J end lost 6 bases, and 7 bases lay between the germline ends. CDR3 region: CASSLGGAQPQHF. DNA of the CDR3: TGTGCCAGCAGTTTAGGAGGCGCTCAGCCCCAGCATTTT.

This clonotype occurred a few times. The chain has TRBV20-1 and TRBJ2-1; 14 nucleotides line up with TRBD2. J lost 15 bases, V lost 0 bases, and 7 bases had no gene match. CDR3 length: 14 residues. CDR1 DFQATT and CDR2 SNEGSKA come from the germline V gene (reference sequence). The DNA for the CDR3 is TGCAGTGCTAGAGAGGGACTAGCGGGAGAAGTAGTGTTCTTC. It yields the protein CSAREGLAGEVVFF.

Many counts were recorded for this clonotype. This chain connects TRBV5-1 to TRBJ2-1, with TRBD1 matching 8 bases. Trimming at V came to 3 bases and at J to 6 bases, leaving 8 bases not matched to a gene. Germline-derived CDR1 and CDR2 are SGHRS and YFSETQ. CDR3 length equals 15 residues. CDR3 amino acids: CASSSGQGQFNEQFF. CDR3 nucleotides: TGCGCCAGCAGCTCTGGACAGGGTCAGTTCAATGAGCAGTTCTTC. The whole variable domain, filled in from reference TRBV5-1 and TRBJ2-1, reads KAGVTQTPRYLIKTRGQQVTLSCSPISGHRSVSWYQQTPGQGLQFLFEYFSETQRNKGNFPGRFSGRQFSNSRSEMNVSTLELGDSALYLCASSSGQGQFNEQFFGPGTRLTVL.

This clonotype was counted ten times or more. The rearrangement joins TRBV7-2 to TRBJ2-5, with 8 positions matching TRBD1. V was pared by 0 bases and J by 5 bases, with 8 bases of the junction left unmatched. Germline loops: CDR1 SGHTA, CDR2 FQGNSA. The CDR3 spans 16 residues. CDR3 bases: TGTGCCAGCAGCTTAGCGACGCGGACAGGGAAGGAGACCCAGTACTTC. Translating gives CASSLATRTGKETQYF.